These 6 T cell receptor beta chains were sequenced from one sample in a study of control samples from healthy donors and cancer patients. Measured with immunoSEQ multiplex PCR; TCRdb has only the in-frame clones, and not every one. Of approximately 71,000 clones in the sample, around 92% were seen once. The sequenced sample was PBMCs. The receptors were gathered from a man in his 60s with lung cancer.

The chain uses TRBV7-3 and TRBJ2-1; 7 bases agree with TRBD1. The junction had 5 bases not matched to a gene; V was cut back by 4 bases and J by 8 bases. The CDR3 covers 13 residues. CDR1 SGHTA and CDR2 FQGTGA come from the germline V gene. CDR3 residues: CASSSQGVHEQFF. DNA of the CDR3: TGTGCCAGCAGCTCTCAGGGGGTCCATGAGCAGTTCTTC.

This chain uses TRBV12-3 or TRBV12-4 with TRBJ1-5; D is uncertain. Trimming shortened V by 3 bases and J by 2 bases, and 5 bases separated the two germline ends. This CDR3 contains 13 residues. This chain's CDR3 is CASSFGGNQPQHF. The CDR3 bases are TGTGCCAGCAGTTTCGGCGGCAATCAGCCCCAGCATTTT.

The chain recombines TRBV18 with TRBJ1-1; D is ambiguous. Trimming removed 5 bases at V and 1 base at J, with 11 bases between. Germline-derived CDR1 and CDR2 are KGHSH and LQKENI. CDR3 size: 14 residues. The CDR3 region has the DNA TGTGCCAGCTCAACGACGTTGGGGAACACTGAAGCTTTCTTT. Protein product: CASSTTLGNTEAFF.

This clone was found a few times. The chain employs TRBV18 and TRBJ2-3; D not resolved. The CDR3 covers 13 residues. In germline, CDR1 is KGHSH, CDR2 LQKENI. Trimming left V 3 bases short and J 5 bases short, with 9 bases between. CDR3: CASSPYLEDTQYF. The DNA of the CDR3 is TGTGCCAGCTCACCCTATCTAGAAGATACGCAGTATTTT.

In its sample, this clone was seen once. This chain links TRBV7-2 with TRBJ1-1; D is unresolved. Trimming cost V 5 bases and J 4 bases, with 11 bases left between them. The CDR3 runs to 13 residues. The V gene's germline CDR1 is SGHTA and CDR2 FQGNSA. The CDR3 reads CASSAYLGTEAFF. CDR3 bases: TGTGCCAGCAGCGCCTACCTGGGCACTGAAGCTTTCTTT.

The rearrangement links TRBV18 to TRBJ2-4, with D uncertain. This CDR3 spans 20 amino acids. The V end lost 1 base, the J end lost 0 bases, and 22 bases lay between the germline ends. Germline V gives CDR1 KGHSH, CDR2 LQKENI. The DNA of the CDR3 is TGTGCCAGCTCACCACGCTTAAAAGCTGAAAGATTGTTAGCCAAAAACATTCAGTACTTC. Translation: CASSPRLKAERLLAKNIQYF.